The TCR beta chain under discussion was sequenced for a study of blood T cell repertoires in COVID-19. On the study more broadly: The United States, Italy and Spain provided the acute and convalescent COVID-19 samples.

CDR1 is SGHRS, CDR2 YFSETQ, per germline. V was shortened by 1 base and J by 5 bases, with 9 bases between the two germline ends. The CDR3 has 13 amino acids. Method: immunoSEQ multiplex PCR; TCRdb's copy keeps in-frame clones and lacks some. The data show some 400,000 clones, with more than 75% seen just once and approximately 1.2% held by the top ten. This clone was observed a single time. The sequencing input was PBMCs or T cells enriched from blood (not recorded which). The chain links TRBV5-1 to TRBJ1-1; D not resolved. The receptor comes from a man aged 25 to 45 who had recovered from COVID-19. CDR3 amino acids: CASSLQSSTEAFF. CDR3 sequence (DNA): TGCGCCAGCAGCTTGCAGTCTTCTACTGAAGCTTTCTTT.